This TCR beta chain was obtained from a study of cytotoxic CD8 clonotypes in ibrutinib-treated CLL. Across the study: Partial responses totalled approximately 25 and complete responses 2; after median approximately 62 months, approximately 15 remained remitted and around twelve progressed. The response samples were taken once patients had been treated for a median of about 12 months, range 6 to 36.

Profiling relied on immunoSEQ multiplex PCR, and the TCRdb table lists in-frame clones only, not all of them. Here the sample spans just over 200,000 clones, 65% to 80% being singletons. Study outcomes and limitations: Baseline-level clonality went beyond age-matched healthy donors and moved in step with circulating CD8+ T-cell counts.

Points on this clone: Its antigen is as yet unknown.

Trimming took 1 base from V and 6 from J, leaving 10 bases between them. The CDR3 loop spans 14 amino acids. Per germline, CDR1 MDHEN and CDR2 SYDVKM. This material consisted of PBMCs, taken after 12 months of ibrutinib treatment. The chain links TRBV28 to TRBJ1-5; possibly TRBD1 for D (5 bases). The source of this sequence is a human donor with chronic lymphocytic leukemia. CDR3 sequence: CASSLLRGVQPQHF. In DNA form, the CDR3 reads TGTGCCAGCAGTTTATTGCGGGGGGTTCAGCCCCAGCATTTT.